These 30 T cell receptor beta chains originate from one sample sequenced in a study of T cells in localized non-small cell lung cancer (dated by TCRdb to between 2020 and 2021). Preparation of the library involved the immunoSEQ multiplex PCR assay. TCRdb took this table from immuneACCESS and kept in-frame rearrangements with V and J called. Such tables lack part of the clones; where checked against another copy, unresolved V genes explain under half of the gap, and the rest is unexplained. The sample table contains a few thousand clones; only one count was recorded for 25% of them. The ten largest clones represent 6.4% of the sample. Sequenced here: lung tumor tissue, sampled before any cancer treatment. These receptors were taken from a woman aged 40-75 years with stage III lung adenocarcinoma.

This clone was counted only a few times. The chain joins TRBV6-8 to TRBJ2-1, with no clear D. Trimming removed 0 bases from V and 4 bases from J, with 7 bases in between. This CDR3 is 14 amino acids long. CDR1 MNHGY and CDR2 SAAAGT come from the germline V gene. The CDR3 sequence is CASSYSPSYNEQFF. Written as DNA, the CDR3 is TGTGCCAGCAGTTACTCTCCCAGTTACAATGAGCAGTTCTTC.

The chain has TRBV19 and TRBJ1-2; no definite D call. The CDR3 extends over 13 amino acids. Germline V gives CDR1 LNHDA, CDR2 SQIVND (reference sequence). V lost 3 bases and J lost 3, with 8 bases in between. CDR3 coding DNA: TGTGCCAGTAGTATCGGTCCCGACTATGGCTACACCTTC. Translation: CASSIGPDYGYTF.

The rearrangement links TRBV11-3 to TRBJ2-1, with D uncertain. This CDR3 spans 15 amino acids. Germline V gives CDR1 SGHNT, CDR2 YENEEA. V was shortened by 4 bases and J by 0 bases, with 10 bases between the two germline ends. The CDR3 here is CASSWTARSYNEQFF. CDR3 sequence (DNA): TGTGCCAGCAGCTGGACGGCACGCTCCTACAATGAGCAGTTCTTC.

This clone occurred a few times. The gene calls are TRBV5-1 and TRBJ1-2, with D tentatively TRBD1 (5 bases). Trimming left V 0 bases short and J 8 bases short, with 14 bases between. The V gene's germline CDR1 is SGHRS and CDR2 YFSETQ. The CDR3 spans 14 residues. The CDR3 protein is CASSLEGAQWGYTF. The CDR3 DNA follows: TGCGCCAGCAGCTTGGAAGGGGCTCAATGGGGCTACACCTTC. The full variable domain, rest sourced from reference TRBV5-1 and TRBJ1-2, is KAGVTQTPRYLIKTRGQQVTLSCSPISGHRSVSWYQQTPGQGLQFLFEYFSETQRNKGNFPGRFSGRQFSNSRSEMNVSTLELGDSALYLCASSLEGAQWGYTFGSGTRLTVV.

This clone was seen only a few times. This sequence joins TRBV11-3 and TRBJ2-3; TRBD1 is a possible D gene (6 bases). Per the germline V gene, CDR1 is SGHNT and CDR2 is YENEEA. The V and J ends lost 6 bases and 0 bases respectively, with 13 bases between them. CDR3 size: 15 residues. The DNA for the CDR3 is TGTGCCAGCAGTACGGGACAAACTAGCACAGATACGCAGTATTTT. This gives the protein CASSTGQTSTDTQYF.

By frequency in the sample, this clone is medium-sized. V gene TRBV2 combines with J gene TRBJ2-3; TRBD2 matches at 8 bases. Germline CDR1 SNHLY, CDR2 FYNNEI. The V segment lost 4 bases and the J segment 6 bases; nucleotides outside the gene matches: 9. The CDR3 is made up of 15 amino acids. CDR3 loop: CASSASGGGADTQYF. In nucleotides, the CDR3 is TGTGCCAGCAGTGCGTCGGGGGGGGGCGCGGATACGCAGTATTTT.

The chain has TRBV30 and TRBJ1-4; perhaps TRBD1 as D (6 bases). The CDR3 consists of 13 residues. CDR1 GTSNPN and CDR2 SVGIG come from the germline V gene (reference sequence). The V and J ends lost 5 bases and 8 bases respectively, with 15 bases between them. The CDR3: CAWASGGGEKLFF. CDR3 nucleotide sequence: TGTGCCTGGGCCTCCGGAGGGGGGGAAAAACTGTTTTTT.

This clone was observed a handful of times. The V call is TRBV6-8, the J call TRBJ2-7, with D perhaps matching TRBD2 (6 bases). CDR1 and CDR2 from the germline V gene are MNHGY and SAAAGT. Between the trimmed V and J ends, which lost 5 bases and 4 bases, there was a span of 15 bases. CDR3 length: 14 residues. CDR3 sequence: CASSQPGRRYEQYF. CDR3 sequence (DNA): TGTGCCAGCAGTCAACCCGGGAGAAGGTACGAGCAGTACTTC.

This clone qualifies as medium-sized (0.01 to 0.1%). The chain uses TRBV11-3 and TRBJ1-5; D is possibly TRBD1 (5 bases). Germline V lookup: CDR1 SGHNT, CDR2 YENEEA. The V gene lost 5 bases and the J gene lost 1 base, with 15 bases spanning the gap. The CDR3 contains 16 residues. The CDR3 DNA reads as TGTGCCAGCAGCCCGTCGTGGCAGGGAAGCAATCAGCCCCAGCATTTT. Residues: CASSPSWQGSNQPQHF.

This clone came up a few times. The chain couples TRBV28 to TRBJ1-3; D not resolved. V gave up 7 bases and J gave up 4 bases, with 14 bases separating them. CDR3 length: 14 residues. CDR1 is MDHEN and CDR2 is SYDVKM in the germline V gene. The chain's CDR3 is CASTSSRAGNTIYF. CDR3 coding DNA: TGTGCCAGCACCTCGAGTAGGGCCGGAAACACCATATATTTT.

This clone has only a few counts. The gene calls are TRBV11-3 and TRBJ1-3; D unclear. Trimming left V 5 bases short and J 4 bases short, with 12 bases between. Germline-derived CDR1 and CDR2 are SGHNT and YENEEA. This CDR3 spans 14 amino acids. The chain's CDR3 is CASSPTNSGNTIYF. DNA of the CDR3: TGTGCCAGCAGCCCAACAAACTCGGGAAACACCATATATTTT.

This clone is categorized as medium-sized (0.01 to 0.1%). The V and J genes are TRBV11-3 and TRBJ2-5; the match to TRBD1 covers 7 bases. This CDR3 spans 15 amino acids. The V gene end was trimmed by 5 bases and the J gene end by 5 bases; junction bases not matched to a gene: 11. Germline CDR1 is SGHNT and CDR2 is YENEEA. The CDR3 spells CASSQGSGQYETQYF. DNA of the CDR3: TGTGCCAGCAGCCAGGGCTCGGGACAGTACGAGACCCAGTACTTC.

The chain links TRBV5-1 to TRBJ1-4, with 8 bases matching TRBD1. Per germline, CDR1 SGHRS and CDR2 YFSETQ. The J segment lost 7 bases and the V segment lost 0 bases, leaving 2 bases of the junction unmatched. The CDR3 length is 14 residues. The CDR3 region is CASSLGTGPEKLFF. The CDR3 coding sequence is TGCGCCAGCAGCTTGGGGACAGGGCCTGAAAAACTGTTTTTT.

By share of the sample, this clone is medium-sized. V usage is TRBV6-8 and J usage is TRBJ1-2; D call uncertain. The V gene lost 10 bases and the J gene lost 0 bases, with 15 bases spanning the gap. The germline gives CDR1 MNHGY, CDR2 SAAAGT. The CDR3 has 14 residues. The CDR3 DNA sequence: TGTGCCATCCCCGGCCCAGGATCTAACTATGGCTACACCTTC. Protein: CAIPGPGSNYGYTF.

The rearrangement uses TRBV19 and TRBJ1-2; D is uncertain. The germline CDR1 and CDR2 sequences are LNHDA and SQIVND (reference sequence). The germline V and J ends were trimmed by 6 bases and 4 bases, with 12 bases remaining between them. The length of the CDR3 is 13 residues. This chain's CDR3 is CASRARAGYGYTF. DNA of the CDR3: TGTGCCAGTAGGGCGCGGGCTGGCTATGGCTACACCTTC.

This clone is deemed medium-sized. J is TRBJ1-2 and V is TRBV9, with TRBD1 identical over 9 bases. Trimming took 3 bases from V and 7 from J; bases not matched to a gene: 7. The V gene's germline CDR1 is SGDLS and CDR2 YYNGEE. This CDR3 has 14 residues. The DNA for the CDR3 is TGTGCCAGCAGCGCCACAGGGGGCGCGGGTGGCTACACCTTC. Its translation: CASSATGGAGGYTF.

This clone was seen a handful of times. J is TRBJ2-1 and V is TRBV19; D gene uncertain. This CDR3 region has 13 residues. From germline, CDR1 is LNHDA and CDR2 SQIVND (reference sequence). V was cut by 6 bases and J by 9 bases, with 15 bases left in between. The CDR3 protein is CASSRSDRSEQFF. CDR3 sequence (DNA): TGTGCCAGTAGCAGGTCTGATAGGAGTGAGCAGTTCTTC.

This clone occurred a few times. This rearrangement joins TRBV19 to TRBJ1-5, with D unresolved. V lost 3 bases and J lost 2, with 8 bases in between. This CDR3 spans 14 amino acids. Germline CDR1 and CDR2: LNHDA and SQIVND (reference sequence). CDR3 residues: CASSIVGGNQPQHF. As DNA, the CDR3 is TGTGCCAGTAGTATCGTAGGAGGCAATCAGCCCCAGCATTTT.

The J gene is TRBJ1-2, the V gene TRBV11-3; D possibly corresponds to TRBD1 (5 bases). Looked up from germline, CDR1 is SGHNT and CDR2 is YENEEA. This CDR3 comprises 14 residues. Trimming removed 6 bases at V and 3 bases at J, with 14 bases between. The CDR3, as DNA: TGTGCCAGCAGTTCCGGGGGGAAGGACTATGGCTACACCTTC. Its translation is CASSSGGKDYGYTF.

This clone came up a few times. This chain connects TRBV9 to TRBJ2-2; possible D gene TRBD1, 6 bases. This CDR3 is 16 amino acids long. Trimming pared 0 bases from V and 1 base from J, leaving 10 bases between. CDR1 is SGDLS, CDR2 YYNGEE, per germline. Here the CDR3 DNA reads TGTGCCAGCAGCGTAGGTAGGACAGTGAACACCGGGGAGCTGTTTTTT. Amino acids: CASSVGRTVNTGELFF.

In this sample, this clone is medium-sized. This rearrangement joins TRBV6-8 to TRBJ2-2, with a tentative D call TRBD1 (6 bases). The V and J ends lost 6 bases and 2 bases respectively, with 13 bases between them. The germline V gene encodes CDR1 MNHGY and CDR2 SAAAGT. The CDR3 is made up of 15 amino acids. The CDR3 loop reads CASRTGNTNTGELFF. CDR3 in DNA: TGTGCCAGCAGAACAGGGAATACTAACACCGGGGAGCTGTTTTTT.

V usage is TRBV11-3 and J usage is TRBJ2-2, with D tentatively TRBD2 (6 bases). The CDR3 extends over 15 amino acids. V lost 6 bases to trimming and J lost 1 base, with 12 bases between them. CDR1 is SGHNT, CDR2 YENEEA, per germline. The CDR3 nucleotides read TGTGCCAGCAGTTTACTGCGGGGGAACACCGGGGAGCTGTTTTTT. Its protein product is CASSLLRGNTGELFF.

This clone came up a few times. This sample includes further DNA sequences coding for the same CDR3. The chain recombines TRBV15 with TRBJ1-3, with D perhaps matching TRBD1 (6 bases). Germline lookup yields CDR1 LNHNV and CDR2 YYDKDF (reference sequence). V was clipped by 0 bases and J by 0 bases, with 9 bases between them. The CDR3 is made up of 16 amino acids. The CDR3 here is CATSRDLGGSGNTIYF. CDR3 in DNA: TGTGCCACCAGCAGAGATCTAGGGGGCTCTGGAAACACCATATATTTT.

In its sample, this clone was seen a few times. The rearrangement uses TRBV9 and TRBJ2-7; no definite D call. The V gene lost 0 bases and the J gene lost 1 base, with 8 bases spanning the gap. Germline CDR1 and CDR2: SGDLS and YYNGEE. The CDR3 is 14 amino acids. The CDR3 sequence: CASSVGVDSYEQYF. Written as DNA, the CDR3 is TGTGCCAGCAGCGTAGGGGTGGATTCCTACGAGCAGTACTTC.

In DNA, the CDR3 is TGTGCCAGCAGCCGCCTCTCGTACCAAGAGACCCAGTACTTC. It is translated as CASSRLSYQETQYF. This chain connects TRBV14 to TRBJ2-5; D gene ambiguous. The CDR3 is 14 amino acids. CDR1 is SGHDN, CDR2 FVKESK, per germline. V shed 4 bases and J shed 0 bases, with 9 bases lying between them.

By sample fraction, this clone is large. The rearrangement joins TRBV9 to TRBJ2-7, with 7 bases that match TRBD2. CDR1 SGDLS and CDR2 YYNGEE come from the germline V gene. Unmatched junction bases numbered 7, after V lost 2 bases and J lost 2 bases. The CDR3 runs 15 residues. CDR3 sequence reads: CASSVEGGPTYEQYF. The CDR3 bases are TGTGCCAGCAGCGTCGAGGGAGGGCCGACCTACGAGCAGTACTTC. The full variable domain, with the rest looked up from reference TRBV9 and TRBJ2-7, is DSGVTQTPKHLITATGQRVTLRCSPRSGDLSVYWYQQSLDQGLQFLIQYYNGEERAKGNILERFSAQQFPDLHSELNLSSLELGDSALYFCASSVEGGPTYEQYFGPGTRLTVT.

This clone was seen a handful of times. This sequence joins TRBV5-1 and TRBJ1-2, with 8 bases aligning to TRBD1. V trimming: 1 base; J trimming: 13 bases; junction bases outside the gene matches: 12. The CDR3 contains 14 residues. CDR1 is SGHRS, CDR2 YFSETQ, per germline. DNA for the CDR3: TGCGCCAGCAGCTTGACCGGGCACCAACAGGGGGGCACCTTC. Translated: CASSLTGHQQGGTF.

This clone occurred a few times. The chain recombines TRBV5-1 with TRBJ2-5, with 8 bases identical to TRBD1. Germline V CDR1 and CDR2: SGHRS, YFSETQ. The CDR3 has 15 residues. V lost 5 bases to trimming and J lost 5 bases; unmatched junction nucleotides: 11. CDR3 sequence reads: CASRDDRGLGETQYF. The CDR3 DNA is TGCGCCAGCAGGGACGACAGGGGTCTGGGGGAGACCCAGTACTTC. The whole variable domain, remainder taken from reference TRBV5-1 and TRBJ2-5, is KAGVTQTPRYLIKTRGQQVTLSCSPISGHRSVSWYQQTPGQGLQFLFEYFSETQRNKGNFPGRFSGRQFSNSRSEMNVSTLELGDSALYLCASRDDRGLGETQYFGPGTRLLVL.

The chain joins TRBV6-4 to TRBJ2-7; D is unresolved. The V gene lost 7 bases and the J gene lost 0 bases, with 13 bases spanning the gap. The CDR3 runs 14 residues. Germline V CDR1 and CDR2: MRHNA, SNTAGT. In DNA form, the CDR3 reads TGTGCCAGCACTGTGGTCCTCTCCTCCTACGAGCAGTACTTC. It yields the protein CASTVVLSSYEQYF.

The sample holds a few counts of this clone. This chain connects TRBV19 to TRBJ1-1; weak D call: TRBD1 (6 bases). The CDR3 is 14 residues long. Germline CDR1 LNHDA, CDR2 SQIVND (reference sequence). V was cut by 3 bases and J by 9 bases, with 17 bases left in between. The chain's CDR3 is CASSIQGRRGKAFF. The CDR3 DNA is TGTGCCAGTAGTATCCAGGGCAGAAGGGGGAAAGCTTTCTTT.